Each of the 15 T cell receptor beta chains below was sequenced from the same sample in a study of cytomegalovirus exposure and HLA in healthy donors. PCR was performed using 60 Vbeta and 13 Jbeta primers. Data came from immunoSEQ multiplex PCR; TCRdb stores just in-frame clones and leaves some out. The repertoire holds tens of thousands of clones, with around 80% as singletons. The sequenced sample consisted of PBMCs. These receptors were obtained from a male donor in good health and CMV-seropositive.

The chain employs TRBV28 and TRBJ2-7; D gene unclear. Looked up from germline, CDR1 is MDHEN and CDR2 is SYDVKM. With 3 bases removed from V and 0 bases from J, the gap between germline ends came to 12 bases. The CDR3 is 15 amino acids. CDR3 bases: TGTGCCAGCAGTTTGGCGGAGAGAAGCTCCTACGAGCAGTACTTC. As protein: CASSLAERSSYEQYF.

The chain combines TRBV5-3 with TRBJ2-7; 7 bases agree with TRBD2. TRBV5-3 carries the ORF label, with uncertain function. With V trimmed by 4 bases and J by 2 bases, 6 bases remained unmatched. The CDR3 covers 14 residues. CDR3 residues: CARSTREDPYEQYF. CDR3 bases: TGTGCCAGAAGCACCCGGGAGGATCCCTACGAGCAGTACTTC.

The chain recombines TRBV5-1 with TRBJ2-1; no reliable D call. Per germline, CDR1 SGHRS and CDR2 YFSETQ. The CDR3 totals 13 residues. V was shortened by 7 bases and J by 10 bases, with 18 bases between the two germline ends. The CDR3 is CASASDGLGEQFF. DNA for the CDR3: TGCGCCAGCGCCTCCGATGGGCTCGGCGAGCAGTTCTTC. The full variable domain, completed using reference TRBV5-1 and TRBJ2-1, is KAGVTQTPRYLIKTRGQQVTLSCSPISGHRSVSWYQQTPGQGLQFLFEYFSETQRNKGNFPGRFSGRQFSNSRSEMNVSTLELGDSALYLCASASDGLGEQFFGPGTRLTVL.

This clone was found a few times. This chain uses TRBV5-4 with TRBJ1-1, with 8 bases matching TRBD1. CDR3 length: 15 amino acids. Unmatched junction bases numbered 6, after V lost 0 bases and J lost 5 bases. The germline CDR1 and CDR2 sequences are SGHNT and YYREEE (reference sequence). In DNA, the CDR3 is TGTGCCAGCAGCTTGGACAGGGGGGTAAAAACTGAAGCTTTCTTT. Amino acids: CASSLDRGVKTEAFF.

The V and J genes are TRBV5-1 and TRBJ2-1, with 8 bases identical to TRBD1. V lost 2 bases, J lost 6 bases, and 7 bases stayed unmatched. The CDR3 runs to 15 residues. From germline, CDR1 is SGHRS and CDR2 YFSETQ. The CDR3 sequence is CASSLWGQEGNEQFF. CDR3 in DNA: TGCGCCAGCAGCTTATGGGGACAGGAGGGCAATGAGCAGTTCTTC.

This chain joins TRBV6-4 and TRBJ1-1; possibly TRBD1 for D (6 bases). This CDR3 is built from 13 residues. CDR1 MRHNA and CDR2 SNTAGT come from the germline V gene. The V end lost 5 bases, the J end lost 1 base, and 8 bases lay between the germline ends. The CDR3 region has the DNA TGTGCCAGCAGTCTCAGGGGGAACACTGAAGCTTTCTTT. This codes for CASSLRGNTEAFF.

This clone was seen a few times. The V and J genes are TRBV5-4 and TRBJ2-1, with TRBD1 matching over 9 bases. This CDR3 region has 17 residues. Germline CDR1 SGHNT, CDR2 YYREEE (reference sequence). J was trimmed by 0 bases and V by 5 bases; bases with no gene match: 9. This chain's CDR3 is CASRLQGAAISYNEQFF. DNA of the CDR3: TGTGCCAGCAGACTACAGGGGGCAGCCATCTCCTACAATGAGCAGTTCTTC.

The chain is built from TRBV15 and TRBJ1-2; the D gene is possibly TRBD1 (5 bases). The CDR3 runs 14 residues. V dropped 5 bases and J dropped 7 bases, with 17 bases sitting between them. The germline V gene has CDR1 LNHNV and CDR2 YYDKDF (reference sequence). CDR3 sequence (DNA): TGTGCCACCAGCGGAAGGAAAGGGGCCTTTGGCTACACCTTC. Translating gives CATSGRKGAFGYTF.

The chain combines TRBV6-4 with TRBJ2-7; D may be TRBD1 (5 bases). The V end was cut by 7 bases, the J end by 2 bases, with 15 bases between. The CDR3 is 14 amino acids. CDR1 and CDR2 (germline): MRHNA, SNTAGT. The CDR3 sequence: CASTLAGLPYEQYF. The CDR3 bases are TGTGCCAGCACCTTGGCAGGGCTTCCCTACGAGCAGTACTTC.

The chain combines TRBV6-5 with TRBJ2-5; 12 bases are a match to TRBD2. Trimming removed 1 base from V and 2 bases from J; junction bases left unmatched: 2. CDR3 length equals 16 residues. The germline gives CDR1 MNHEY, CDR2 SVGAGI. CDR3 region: CASSYYGLAGQETQYF. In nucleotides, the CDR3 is TGTGCCAGCAGTTACTACGGACTAGCGGGGCAAGAGACCCAGTACTTC.

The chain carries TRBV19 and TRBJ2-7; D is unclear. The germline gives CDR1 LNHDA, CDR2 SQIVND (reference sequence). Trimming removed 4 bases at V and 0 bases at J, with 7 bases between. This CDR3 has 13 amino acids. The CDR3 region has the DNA TGTGCCAGTAGTACGACGGGCTCCTACGAGCAGTACTTC. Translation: CASSTTGSYEQYF. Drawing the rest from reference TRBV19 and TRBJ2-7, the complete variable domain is DGGITQSPKYLFRKEGQNVTLSCEQNLNHDAMYWYRQDPGQGLRLIYYSQIVNDFQKGDIAEGYSVSREKKESFPLTVTSAQKNPTAFYLCASSTTGSYEQYFGPGTRLTVT.

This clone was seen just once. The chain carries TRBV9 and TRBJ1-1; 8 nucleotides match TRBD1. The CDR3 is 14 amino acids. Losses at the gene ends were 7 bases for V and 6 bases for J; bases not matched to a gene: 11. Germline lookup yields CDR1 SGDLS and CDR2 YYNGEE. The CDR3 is CASGRTGSMAEAFF. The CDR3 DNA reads TGTGCCAGCGGGAGGACAGGGTCGATGGCTGAAGCTTTCTTT.

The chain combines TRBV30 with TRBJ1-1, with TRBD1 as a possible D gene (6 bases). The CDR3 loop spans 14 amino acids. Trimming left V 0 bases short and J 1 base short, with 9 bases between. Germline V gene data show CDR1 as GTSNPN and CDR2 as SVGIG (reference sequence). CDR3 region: CAWSVKGGNTEAFF. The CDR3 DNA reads TGTGCCTGGAGTGTAAAAGGGGGGAACACTGAAGCTTTCTTT.

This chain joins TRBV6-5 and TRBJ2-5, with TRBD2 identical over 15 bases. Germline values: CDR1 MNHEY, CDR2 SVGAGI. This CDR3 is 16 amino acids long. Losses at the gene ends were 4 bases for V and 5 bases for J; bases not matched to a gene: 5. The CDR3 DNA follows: TGTGCCAGCAGTTCGGGACTAGCGGGAGGTCGGGAGACCCAGTACTTC. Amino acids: CASSSGLAGGRETQYF.

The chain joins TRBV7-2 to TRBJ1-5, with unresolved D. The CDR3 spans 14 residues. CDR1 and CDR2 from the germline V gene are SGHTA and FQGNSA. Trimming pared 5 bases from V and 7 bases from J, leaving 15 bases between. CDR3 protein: CASSRGQRTQPQHF. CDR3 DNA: TGTGCCAGCAGCCGAGGGCAGCGAACCCAGCCCCAGCATTTT.